The present TCR beta chain was sequenced within a study of T cell clonality in common variable immunodeficiency. Study observations and caveats: CVID subjects had higher TCRbeta clonality than healthy controls, most marked in about a third. The cause of increased CVID clonality remains unclear without subpopulation sequencing.

This clone was recorded many times. Its antigen is unknown. From the germline J gene comes the end of the CDR3, since the read stops 3 residues before it. CDR3 length: 14 amino acids. Germline CDR1 reads MNHEY; CDR2 reads SVGEGT. J lost 7 bases, V lost 6 bases, and 4 bases had no gene match. This table comes from immunoSEQ multiplex PCR, and its TCRdb copy is limited to in-frame clones, with some not included. The profile covers some 53,000 clones, none occurring a single time. The sample comprised peripheral blood mononuclear cells. The V and J genes are TRBV6-2 or TRBV6-3 and TRBJ2-1; 12 nucleotides align to TRBD2. This receptor was taken from a person aged 18 to 75 in good health. The part of the CDR3 DNA that was read is TGTGCCAGCAGCCGACTAGCGGGGGTTAATGAG. Amino acid sequence: CASSRLAGVNE. Given in full, the CDR3 is CASSRLAGVNEQFF.